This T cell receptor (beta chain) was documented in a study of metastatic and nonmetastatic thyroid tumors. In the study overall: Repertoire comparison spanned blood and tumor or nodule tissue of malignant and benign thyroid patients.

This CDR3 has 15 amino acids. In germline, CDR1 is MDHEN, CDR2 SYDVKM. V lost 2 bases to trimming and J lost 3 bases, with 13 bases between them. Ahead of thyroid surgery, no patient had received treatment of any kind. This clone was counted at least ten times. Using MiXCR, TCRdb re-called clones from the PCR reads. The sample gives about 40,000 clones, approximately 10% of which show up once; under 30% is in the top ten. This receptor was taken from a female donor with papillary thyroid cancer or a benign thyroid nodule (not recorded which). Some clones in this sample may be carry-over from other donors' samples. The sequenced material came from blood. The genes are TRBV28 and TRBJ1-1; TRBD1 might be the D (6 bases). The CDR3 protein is CASSLGGGSDTEAFF. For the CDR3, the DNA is TGTGCCAGCAGTTTAGGAGGGGGGTCGGACACTGAAGCTTTCTTT.